These T cell receptor beta chains were read from a single sample in a study of control samples from healthy donors and cancer patients. Produced via immunoSEQ multiplex PCR; TCRdb's table is partial and in-frame only. This sample yields about 160,000 clones, of which around 95% are seen a single time; approximately 8% belongs to the top ten. The material sequenced was blood. These TCRs come from a middle-aged woman in good health. CDR3s include the opening cysteine and the closing phenylalanine or tryptophan. Fields, in order: J gene, D gene, V gene, clone size, CDR3 DNA, CDR3 protein. A D gene is named only where the DNA matches it firmly. Some rows mark clone size as missing; the rest say once, few, many or name a class of expanded clone.

>TRBJ1-5|-|TRBV5-1|-
TGCGCCAGCAGCTTGGTTTCCGGGAACAATCAGCCCCAGCATTTT
CASSLVSGNNQPQHF
>TRBJ2-1|TRBD1|TRBV11-2|-
TGTGCCAGCAGGACCGACAGGGTGGGCAATGAGCAGTTCTTC
CASRTDRVGNEQFF
>TRBJ2-1|TRBD1|TRBV9|-
TGTGCCAGCAGCGTCGGACAGGGGCAGTTCTTC
CASSVGQGQFF
>TRBJ1-5|-|TRBV10-3|-
TGTGCCATCAGTGAGAAAGGGTTAAGCAATCAGCCCCAGCATTTT
CAISEKGLSNQPQHF
>TRBJ1-1|-|TRBV5-1|-
TGCGCCAGCAGCCTCACGGGACTCGGGAACACTGAAGCTTTCTTT
CASSLTGLGNTEAFF
>TRBJ1-4|-|TRBV7-2|-
TGTGCCAGCAGCTTAAAGTTTAGGAGTAGGGACATCTCCCTCAAACTGTTTTTT
CASSLKFRSRDISLKLFF
>TRBJ1-5|-|TRBV7-2|-
TGTGCCAGCAGCTTAGGGGGAGGGGACCCCAAACAGCCCCAGCATTTT
CASSLGGGDPKQPQHF
>TRBJ1-1|TRBD1|TRBV3-1/TRBV3-2|once
TGTGCCAGCAGCCGCAGGGGGGATAACACTGAAGCTTTCTTT
CASSRRGDNTEAFF
>TRBJ2-5|-|TRBV11-2|-
TGTGCCAGCAGCTTACAAGACTGGTATCAAGAGACCCAGTACTTC
CASSLQDWYQETQYF
>TRBJ1-2|-|TRBV10-3|-
TGTGCCATCACTGAAAACAGCTATGGCTACACCTTC
CAITENSYGYTF
>TRBJ1-2|-|TRBV5-1|-
TGCGCCAGCAGCTTGGAGGCTAACTATGGCTACACCTTC
CASSLEANYGYTF
>TRBJ1-2|-|TRBV9|-
TGTGCCAGCAGCCTACTAGGGGACCACCTCGTCCCGAACTATGGCTACACCTTC
CASSLLGDHLVPNYGYTF
>TRBJ1-1|-|TRBV11-3|-
TGTGCCAGCAGCTTAGAGGAGAACACTGAAGCTTTCTTT
CASSLEENTEAFF
>TRBJ1-5|TRBD1|TRBV10-3|-
TGTGCCATCAGCGGGACAGGGTTAAGTCCTAGCAATCAGCCCCAGCATTTT
CAISGTGLSPSNQPQHF
>TRBJ1-2|TRBD1|TRBV19|-
TGTGCCAGTAGGTACAGGGGGAACGAGGGCTACACCTTC
CASRYRGNEGYTF
>TRBJ1-4|-|TRBV3-1/TRBV3-2|-
TGTGCCAGCAGCCAAGAAACCGGGACTGGGAACGAAAAACTGTTTTTT
CASSQETGTGNEKLFF
>TRBJ1-1|-|TRBV12-3/TRBV12-4|-
TGTGCCAGCAGTTTCACAGGGAGAACTGAAGCTTTCTTT
CASSFTGRTEAFF
>TRBJ2-3|TRBD1|TRBV10-3|-
TGTGCCATCAGGAGGGACAGCCCCGTAGATACGCAGTATTTT
CAIRRDSPVDTQYF
>TRBJ1-6|-|TRBV4-3|-
TGCGCCAGCAGCCAAGATCGGGGTTTGGATTCACCCCTCCACTTT
CASSQDRGLDSPLHF
>TRBJ1-6|-|TRBV6-5|-
TGTGCCAGCTCAGGATTCTCCTATAATTCACCCCTCCACTTT
CASSGFSYNSPLHF
>TRBJ2-7|TRBD1|TRBV5-1|few
TGCGCCAGCCGAAATACAGGGGGATCCGACGAGCAGTACTTC
CASRNTGGSDEQYF
>TRBJ1-2|-|TRBV4-3|-
TGCGCCAGCAGCCAAGAAACAGGGTCTGACTATGGCTACACCTTC
CASSQETGSDYGYTF
>TRBJ2-7|TRBD2|TRBV10-3|-
TGTGCCATCAGAACCCGACTAGCCTCCGAGCAGTACTTC
CAIRTRLASEQYF
>TRBJ1-1|-|TRBV18|-
TGTGCCAGCTCCCAGTCTTCCAGTGAAGCTTTCTTT
CASSQSSSEAFF
>TRBJ2-5|-|TRBV7-2|-
TGTGCCAGCAGCCCACGTCAGGGGTGGAAGACCCAGTACTTC
CASSPRQGWKTQYF
>TRBJ1-2|-|TRBV9|-
TGTGCCAGCAGCACTCAGCCATCCTCGGGCTATGGCTACACCTTC
CASSTQPSSGYGYTF
>TRBJ2-5|-|TRBV7-9|-
TGTGCCAGCAGCTTCAATCTGGGCTACCAAGAGACCCAGTACTTC
CASSFNLGYQETQYF
>TRBJ2-7|-|TRBV18|-
TGTGCCAGCTCGCCGACAGGGACTAGGAACGAGCAGTACTTC
CASSPTGTRNEQYF
>TRBJ2-1|TRBD2|TRBV5-4|-
TGTGCCAGCAGCCTCAAGCGGGAGAGTATCAATGAGCAGTTCTTC
CASSLKRESINEQFF
>TRBJ2-5|TRBD1|TRBV19|-
TGTGCCAGTAGTATGGTGGGACAGGGTGCGGAGACCCAGTACTTC
CASSMVGQGAETQYF
>TRBJ1-1|-|TRBV7-8|-
TGTGCCAGCAGCGGCCGGGTTCTCAACACTGAAGCTTTCTTT
CASSGRVLNTEAFF
>TRBJ1-1|TRBD1|TRBV27|-
TGTGCCAGCAGTTCCCCCGGGACAGCCAAGAACACTGAAGCTTTCTTT
CASSSPGTAKNTEAFF
>TRBJ1-4|-|TRBV4-3|-
TGCGCCAGCAGCCTCCTCGAGACACTCTCTAATGAAAAACTGTTTTTT
CASSLLETLSNEKLFF